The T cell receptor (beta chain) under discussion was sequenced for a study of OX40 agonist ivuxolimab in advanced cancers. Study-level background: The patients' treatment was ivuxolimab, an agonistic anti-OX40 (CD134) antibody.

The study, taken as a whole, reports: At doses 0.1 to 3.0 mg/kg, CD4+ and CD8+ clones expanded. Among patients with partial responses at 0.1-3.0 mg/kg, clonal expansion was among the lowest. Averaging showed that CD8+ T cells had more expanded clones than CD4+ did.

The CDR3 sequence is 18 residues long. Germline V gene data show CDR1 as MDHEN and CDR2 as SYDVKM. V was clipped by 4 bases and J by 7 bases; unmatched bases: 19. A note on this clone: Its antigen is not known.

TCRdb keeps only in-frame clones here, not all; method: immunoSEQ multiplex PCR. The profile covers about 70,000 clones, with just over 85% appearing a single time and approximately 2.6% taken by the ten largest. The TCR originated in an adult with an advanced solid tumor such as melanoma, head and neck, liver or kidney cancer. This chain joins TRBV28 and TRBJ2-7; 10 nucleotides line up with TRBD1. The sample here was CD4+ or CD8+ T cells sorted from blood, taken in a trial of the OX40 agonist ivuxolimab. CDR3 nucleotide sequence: TGTGCCAGCAGTTCGACGCTTTACGGGACAGGGGAAGTGAATGAGCAGTACTTC. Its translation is CASSSTLYGTGEVNEQYF.